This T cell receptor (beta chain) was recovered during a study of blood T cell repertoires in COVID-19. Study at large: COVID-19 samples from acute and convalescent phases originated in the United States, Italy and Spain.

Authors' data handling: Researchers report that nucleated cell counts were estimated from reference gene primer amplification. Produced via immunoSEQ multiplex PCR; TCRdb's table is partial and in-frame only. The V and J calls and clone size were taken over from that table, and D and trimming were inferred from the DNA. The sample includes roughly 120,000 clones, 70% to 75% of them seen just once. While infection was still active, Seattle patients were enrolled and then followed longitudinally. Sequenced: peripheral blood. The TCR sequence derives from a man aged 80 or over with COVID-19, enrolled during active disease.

CDR3 amino acids: CASSRGQTTDTQYF. The CDR3 DNA reads TGTGCCAGCAGCCGGGGACAGACCACAGATACGCAGTATTTT. The chain is built from TRBV7-3 and TRBJ2-3, with TRBD1 identical over 7 bases. The CDR3 length is 14 residues. Germline V gene data show CDR1 as SGHTA and CDR2 as FQGTGA. The V segment lost 5 bases and the J segment 2 bases; nucleotides outside the gene matches: 4. The full variable domain, its missing parts supplied by reference TRBV7-3 and TRBJ2-3, is GAGVSQTPSNKVTEKGKYVELRCDPISGHTALYWYRQSLGQGPEFLIYFQGTGAADDSGLPNDRFFAVRPEGSVSTLKIQRTERGDSAVYLCASSRGQTTDTQYFGPGTRLTVL.